This T cell receptor beta chain was recovered during a study of shared clonotypes between healthy human individuals. Study at large: Aged 18 to 49, the donors were two women and a few men.

Study-wide results and caveats: Non-shared clonotypes had lower generation probabilities than those shared by all four donors.

Method: immunoSEQ multiplex PCR; TCRdb's copy keeps in-frame clones and lacks some. The profile shows about 1.1 million clones, approximately 80% of them singletons. The junction had 9 bases not matched to a gene; V was cut back by 0 bases and J by 10 bases. Germline V gene data show CDR1 as LNHDA and CDR2 as SQIVND (reference sequence). The length of the CDR3 is 15 residues. Subsets obtained from CD4+ cells comprised CD45RA+ naive and CD45RA-negative memory cells. A remark on this clone: The antigen remains unidentified.

The TCR sequence derives from a man between 18 and 29 years old in good health. Some clones in this sample may be carry-over from other donors' samples. The chain recombines TRBV19 with TRBJ2-1; TRBD2 agrees at 7 bases. The specimen sequenced was memory CD4+ T cells from PBMCs. The subset was: CD45RA-negative fraction. Here the CDR3 DNA reads TGTGCCAGTAGTATAGACAGCGGGACGATTAAGGAGCAGTTCTTC. Its translation: CASSIDSGTIKEQFF. Looking up the rest from reference TRBV19 and TRBJ2-1 gives the full variable domain: DGGITQSPKYLFRKEGQNVTLSCEQNLNHDAMYWYRQDPGQGLRLIYYSQIVNDFQKGDIAEGYSVSREKKESFPLTVTSAQKNPTAFYLCASSIDSGTIKEQFFGPGTRLTVL.